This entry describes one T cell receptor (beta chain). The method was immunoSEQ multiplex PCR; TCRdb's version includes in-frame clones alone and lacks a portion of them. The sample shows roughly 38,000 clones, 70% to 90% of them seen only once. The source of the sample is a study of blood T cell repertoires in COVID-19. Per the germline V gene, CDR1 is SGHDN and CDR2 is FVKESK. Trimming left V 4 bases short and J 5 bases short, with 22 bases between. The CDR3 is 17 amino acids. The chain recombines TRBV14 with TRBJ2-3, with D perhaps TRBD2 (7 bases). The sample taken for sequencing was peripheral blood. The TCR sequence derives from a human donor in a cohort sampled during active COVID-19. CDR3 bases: TGTGCCAGCAGCCTCCTACCGGGCGGGGGCTCAATAGATACGCAGTATTTT. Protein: CASSLLPGGGSIDTQYF.